This TCR beta chain was profiled in a study of shared clonotypes between healthy human individuals. In the study overall: The donors, a couple of women and three men, were aged 18 to 49.

Original handling: ImmunoSEQ output held junction-only sequences without quality scores, so filtering differed. Profiled with immunoSEQ multiplex PCR; TCRdb holds only in-frame clones, not every one. That table supplies the V and J calls and clone size; D and trimming were determined from the DNA. This repertoire shows about 2 million clones, around 96% found once; its top ten account for less than 1.5%. Naive-designated CD8 cells lacked CD45RO, were positively enriched for CCR7, and omitted terminally differentiated effector memory CD45RA+ cells. CDR3 length: 12 amino acids. In germline, CDR1 is MNHEY, CDR2 SMNVEV (reference sequence). Trimming pared 8 bases from V and 7 bases from J, leaving 13 bases between.

This chain links TRBV27 with TRBJ2-3; D remains unclear. The TCR comes from a man aged 18 to 29 in good health. The sample consisted of naive CD8+ T cells sorted from blood. The CDR3 here is CASGVGENTQYF. The CDR3 DNA reads as TGTGCCAGCGGTGTCGGTGAAAATACGCAGTATTTT.